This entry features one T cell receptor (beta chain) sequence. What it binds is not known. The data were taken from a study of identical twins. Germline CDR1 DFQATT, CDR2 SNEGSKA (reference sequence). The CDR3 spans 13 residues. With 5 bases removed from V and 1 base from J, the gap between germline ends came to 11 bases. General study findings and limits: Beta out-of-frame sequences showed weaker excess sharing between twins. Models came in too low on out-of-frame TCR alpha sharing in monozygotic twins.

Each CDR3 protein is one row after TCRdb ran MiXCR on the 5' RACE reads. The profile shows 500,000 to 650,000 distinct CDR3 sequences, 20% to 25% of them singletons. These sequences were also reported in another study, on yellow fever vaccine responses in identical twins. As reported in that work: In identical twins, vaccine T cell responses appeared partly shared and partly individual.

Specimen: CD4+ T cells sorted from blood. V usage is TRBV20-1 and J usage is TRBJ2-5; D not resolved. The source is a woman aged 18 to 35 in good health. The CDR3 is CSAPQISQETQYF. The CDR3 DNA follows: TGCAGTGCTCCCCAGATTAGCCAAGAGACCCAGTACTTC.